The rows below give T cell receptor beta chains drawn from one sample of a study of Graves' ophthalmopathy and Graves' hyperthyroidism. MiXCR, run by TCRdb on the multiplex PCR reads, gives a single entry per CDR3 protein. This sample has about 380,000 distinct CDR3 sequences, with 15% to 17% found just once. The specimen sequenced was peripheral blood. The receptors here all came from a young woman with stable Graves' hyperthyroidism. Each CDR3 is given with its conserved first and last residue. The D gene is left open where the match is weak. Expanded clones get a size class; other rows say once, few or many, or leave the size out.

cdr3_length clone_size j_call d_call v_call cdr3_nt cdr3_aa
13 . TRBJ2-3 . TRBV6-5 TGTGCCAGCAGTTCCCAGGGGTCAGATACGCAGTATTTT CASSSQGSDTQYF
14 . TRBJ1-2 . TRBV12-3/TRBV12-4 TGTGCCAGCAGGCGTGGACAGATCAACAATGGCTACACCTTC CASRRGQINNGYTF
14 many TRBJ1-2 . TRBV7-2 TGTGCCAGCAGCTTTTATACGCGAAACTATGGCTACACCTTC CASSFYTRNYGYTF
19 few TRBJ2-1 TRBD1 TRBV11-2 TGTGCCAGCAGCCCGGGACAGGGGTTTATCTCTACCCACCCCAATGAGCAGTTCTTC CASSPGQGFISTHPNEQFF
15 many TRBJ2-5 TRBD1 TRBV2 TGTGCCAGCAGGGGGGACAGGATAAGCCAAGAGACCCAGTACTTC CASRGDRISQETQYF
18 . TRBJ2-2 TRBD2 TRBV3-1 TGTGCCAGCAGCCAAGATCCTAGCGGGAGCGCGAACACCGGGGAGCTGTTTTTT CASSQDPSGSANTGELFF
12 many TRBJ1-1 . TRBV6-2/TRBV6-3 TGTGCCAGCAGTATGACTTCCACTGAAGCTTTCTTT CASSMTSTEAFF
14 many TRBJ1-2 TRBD1 TRBV7-8 TGTGCCAGCAGCCTACAGGGGGCGTTGAATGGCTACACCTTC CASSLQGALNGYTF
14 many TRBJ1-2 TRBD1 TRBV14 TGTGCCAGCAGACAGACGGGACAGAACTATGGCTACACCTTC CASRQTGQNYGYTF
16 . TRBJ2-2 . TRBV13 TGTGCCAGCAGCTCCTTCCTCCCGCGAGGGCCCGGGGAGCTGTTTTTT CASSSFLPRGPGELFF
16 many TRBJ1-3 . TRBV11-2 TGTGCCAGCAGGCTACGACAGCAACCCTCTGGAAACACCATATATTTT CASRLRQQPSGNTIYF
15 many TRBJ1-6 TRBD1 TRBV11-3 TGTGCCAGCAGCGTAACCCGGGACAGGGGTTCACCCCTCCACTTT CASSVTRDRGSPLHF
13 many TRBJ1-2 . TRBV6-5 TGTGCCAGCACGGGCAGCCGTCCTTATGGCTACACCTTC CASTGSRPYGYTF
14 many TRBJ1-2 . TRBV12-3/TRBV12-4 TGTGCCAGCAGTTCCTCCGGGAACAACTATGGCTACACCTTC CASSSSGNNYGYTF
13 . TRBJ2-7 . TRBV2 TGTGCCAGCAGTGAGCGTCAGGGGACTCGTCAGTACTTC CASSERQGTRQYF
14 many TRBJ2-5 . TRBV6-1 TGTGCCAGCACCCCGGGGGGCAAACAAGAGACCCAGTACTTC CASTPGGKQETQYF
13 many TRBJ2-5 TRBD1 TRBV6-5 TGTGCCAGCAGTTCTTGGACAGGGGAGACCCAGTACTTC CASSSWTGETQYF
14 . TRBJ1-5 . TRBV18 TGTGCCAGCTCACCTGGGCCGGGGGGGCGGCCCCAGCATTTT CASSPGPGGRPQHF
16 many TRBJ2-7 . TRBV7-3 TGTGCCAGCAGCCCAACTCCCGGGACCCCCTCCTACGAGCAGTACTTC CASSPTPGTPSYEQYF
12 many TRBJ1-5 . TRBV20-1 TGCAGTGCTGGTGGGGGAAATCAGCCCCAGCATTTT CSAGGGNQPQHF
11 many TRBJ1-5 . TRBV6-5 TGTGCCAGCAGTTACGATCAGCCCCAGCATTTT CASSYDQPQHF
16 many TRBJ1-1 TRBD1 TRBV4-1 TGCGCCAGCCGACCAGGGGACAGGGGTTGGAACACTGAAGCTTTCTTT CASRPGDRGWNTEAFF
16 many TRBJ2-5 TRBD2 TRBV7-2 TGTGCCAGCAGCACAGGACTAGCGGGGGGCCAAGAGACCCAGTACTTC CASSTGLAGGQETQYF
15 many TRBJ1-6 . TRBV7-3 TGTGCCAGCAGCTTAACGGGAGTAACGGATTCACCCCTCCACTTT CASSLTGVTDSPLHF
14 many TRBJ1-1 . TRBV12-3/TRBV12-4 TGTGCCAGCAGCCAAGGGGGGTGGAACACTGAAGCTTTCTTT CASSQGGWNTEAFF
14 once TRBJ1-1 TRBD1 TRBV12-3/TRBV12-4 TGTGCCAGCAGTGCCACCGGGACAGACTTTGAAGCTTTCTTT CASSATGTDFEAFF
14 . TRBJ1-2 TRBD1 TRBV5-1 TGCGCCAGCAGCTCCGGACAGGGGAAGGTTGGCTACACCTTC CASSSGQGKVGYTF
18 many TRBJ1-1 TRBD1 TRBV12-3/TRBV12-4 TGTGCCAGCAGTTTAGATACAGGGGATCATGTTCAGGACACTGAAGCTTTCTTT CASSLDTGDHVQDTEAFF
18 many TRBJ2-7 . TRBV27 TGTGCCAGCAGTTTAAGAGGTCAGGGAAGTGGGAGCTCCTACGAGCAGTACTTC CASSLRGQGSGSSYEQYF
16 many TRBJ2-5 TRBD1 TRBV11-1 TGTGCCAGCAGCTGGAGCGGGACAGGGGGTATGGAGACCCAGTACTTC CASSWSGTGGMETQYF
13 many TRBJ1-2 TRBD1 TRBV18 TGTGCCAGCTCACCCGGACAGGACTATGGCTACACCTTC CASSPGQDYGYTF
13 many TRBJ1-2 TRBD1 TRBV7-9 TGTGCCAGCAGCTCAGCTGACAGGGTGGACTACACCTTC CASSSADRVDYTF
13 many TRBJ2-7 . TRBV6-2/TRBV6-3 TGTGCCAGCAGTTCGCCCAGGGTCTACGAGCAGTACTTC CASSSPRVYEQYF
17 many TRBJ1-5 TRBD1 TRBV6-2/TRBV6-3 TGTGCCAGCCAAGTCCAGGGGGCGCAAAATAGCAATCAGCCCCAGCATTTT CASQVQGAQNSNQPQHF
14 many TRBJ1-5 . TRBV6-1 TGTGCCAGCAGAGACGAAGACAGGAGGTCGCCCCAGCATTTT CASRDEDRRSPQHF
13 many TRBJ1-5 TRBD1 TRBV19 TGTGCCAGTAGTATGGGACAGCGTCAGCCCCAGCATTTT CASSMGQRQPQHF
18 few TRBJ1-5 . TRBV6-4 TGTGCCAGCAGTGACAAAGTTCCAGGGGTCATTGGGAATCAGCCCCAGCATTTT CASSDKVPGVIGNQPQHF
16 . TRBJ2-2 . TRBV11-2 TGTGCCAGCAGCCCACCGGGACCCCAAGGAACCGGGGAGCTGTTTTTT CASSPPGPQGTGELFF
16 many TRBJ1-1 . TRBV6-5 TGTGCCAGCAGTTACGCCTCAGGGAGGGGGGGGACTGAAGCTTTCTTT CASSYASGRGGTEAFF
13 many TRBJ1-1 . TRBV7-8 TGTGCCAGCAGCCCCCTTAGGAGCACTGAAGCTTTCTTT CASSPLRSTEAFF
15 many TRBJ1-5 . TRBV11-2 TGTGCCAGCAGCCGTTCTACAGCGAACAATCAGCCCCAGCATTTT CASSRSTANNQPQHF
12 many TRBJ1-5 . TRBV6-1 TGTGCCAGCAACAGACTAAATCAGCCCCAGCATTTT CASNRLNQPQHF
14 . TRBJ2-5 TRBD2 TRBV20-1 TGCAGTGCTAGAGAAGCGGGGAGACAAGAGACCCAGTACTTC CSAREAGRQETQYF
15 many TRBJ2-7 . TRBV15 TGTGCCACCAGCAGAGGTCGGGGGGCGGGATACGAGCAGTACTTC CATSRGRGAGYEQYF
12 many TRBJ2-7 . TRBV20-1 TGCAGTGCTGGGGGGAAATACTACGAGCAGTACTTC CSAGGKYYEQYF
16 . TRBJ1-1 TRBD1 TRBV6-1 TGTGCCAGCAGTGTCACCGGGACAGGGGTTAACACTGAAGCTTTCTTT CASSVTGTGVNTEAFF
13 many TRBJ1-1 . TRBV29-1 TGCAGCGTTGGTAGACGGATGAACACTGAAGCTTTCTTT CSVGRRMNTEAFF
14 many TRBJ1-2 TRBD1 TRBV12-3/TRBV12-4 TGTGCCAGCAGATCCGGGACAGCGATCTATGGCTACACCTTC CASRSGTAIYGYTF
14 many TRBJ1-1 . TRBV6-1 TGTGCCAGCAGCCCGGGCAGATGGAACACTGAAGCTTTCTTT CASSPGRWNTEAFF
14 many TRBJ2-2 TRBD1 TRBV6-5 TGTGCCAGCAGCGGGGGACAGGGGGACGGGGAGCTGTTTTTT CASSGGQGDGELFF
15 few TRBJ2-3 TRBD2 TRBV12-3/TRBV12-4 TGTGCCACTACTATTAGCGGGGGCAGCACAGATACGCAGTATTTT CATTISGGSTDTQYF